These 28 T cell receptor beta chains originate from one sample sequenced in a study of blood T cell repertoires in COVID-19. TCRdb's table, derived via immunoSEQ multiplex PCR, lists solely in-frame clones and lacks some. The sample consists of about 400,000 clones, 80% to 90% of them appearing once. The sequenced sample was peripheral blood. The origin of the receptors is a woman in her twenties or thirties with acute or convalescent COVID-19.

This sequence joins TRBV7-9 and TRBJ2-1; 9 bases match TRBD1. Trimming at V came to 1 base and at J to 4 bases, leaving 8 bases not matched to a gene. Germline CDR1 is SEHNR and CDR2 is FQNEAQ (reference sequence). There are 17 residues in the CDR3. This CDR3 is CASSLGYPGQGYNEQFF. The CDR3 nucleotides read TGTGCCAGCAGCTTAGGATACCCGGGACAGGGTTACAATGAGCAGTTCTTC.

The chain couples TRBV5-6 to TRBJ1-1; D not resolved. The CDR3 is made up of 13 amino acids. Germline V gene lookup returns CDR1 SGHDT and CDR2 YYEEEE. Deletions cut 4 bases from V and 6 bases from J, with 13 bases between. The CDR3 region has the DNA TGTGCCAGCAGCCCCCCAGCTGGGCCTGAAGCTTTCTTT. Translated, it gives CASSPPAGPEAFF.

CDR3 sequence reads: CASSKWDTGGGHWYNEQFF. In DNA, the CDR3 is TGTGCCAGCAGCAAATGGGACACTGGGGGGGGCCACTGGTACAATGAGCAGTTCTTC. The rearrangement joins TRBV21-1 to TRBJ2-1; the table gives TRBD2 as D, unverified against the DNA. TRBV21-1 counts as a pseudogene. This CDR3 has 19 residues.

V is TRBV3-1 (or the pseudogene TRBV3-2) and J is TRBJ2-7, with 8 bases aligning to TRBD2. The CDR3 runs 14 residues. CDR1 is LGHDT and CDR2 is YNNKEL in the germline V gene (reference sequence). V dropped 4 bases and J dropped 3; count of bases not matched to a gene: 5. CDR3 residues: CASSPGGGGYEQYF. The CDR3 region has the DNA TGTGCCAGCAGCCCGGGAGGGGGGGGCTACGAGCAGTACTTC.

V gene TRBV5-1 combines with J gene TRBJ1-2, with no clear D. Trimming stripped 4 bases from V and 3 bases from J, with 10 bases between. Germline V gene sequence: CDR1 SGHRS, CDR2 YFSETQ. The CDR3 runs 13 residues. In DNA, the CDR3 is TGCGCCAGCAGCATGAGACGGGACTATGGCTACACCTTC. It translates to CASSMRRDYGYTF.

This rearrangement joins TRBV12-3 or TRBV12-4 to TRBJ1-2; perhaps TRBD1 as D (5 bases). The CDR3 has 13 amino acids. V was clipped by 5 bases and J by 1 base, with 8 bases between them. CDR3 coding DNA: TGTGCCAGCAGTCGGGACTTTAACTATGGCTACACCTTC. Translated, it gives CASSRDFNYGYTF.

This clone is a singleton in its sample. The V call is TRBV5-1, the J call TRBJ2-1, with 10 bases aligning to TRBD2. Germline V lookup: CDR1 SGHRS, CDR2 YFSETQ. Germline trimming cut 4 bases from V and 5 bases from J; bases unmatched to any gene: 9. This CDR3 is built from 16 residues. For the CDR3, the DNA is TGCGCCAGCAGCGGGGCTAGCGGGGGAGCTAACAATGAGCAGTTCTTC. It codes for CASSGASGGANNEQFF.

The V gene is TRBV11-2, the J gene TRBJ2-7, with TRBD2 as a possible D gene (5 bases). Germline CDR1 and CDR2: SGHAT and FQNNGV. CDR3 size: 14 residues. Trimming stripped 0 bases from V and 6 bases from J, with 12 bases between. CDR3 nucleotides: TGTGCCAGCAGCTTAGAATTTTCGGCGGGCGAGCAGTACTTC. It yields the protein CASSLEFSAGEQYF.

The chain combines TRBV3-1 (or the pseudogene TRBV3-2) with TRBJ2-3, with 9 positions matching TRBD2. CDR1 is LGHDT and CDR2 is YNNKEL in the germline V gene (reference sequence). CDR3 size: 15 residues. Trimming took 3 bases from V and 14 from J; bases not matched to a gene: 15. The CDR3 loop is CASSHGPSAGGILYF. The CDR3 bases are TGTGCCAGCAGCCATGGCCCCTCAGCGGGGGGTATTCTGTATTTT.

V gene TRBV27 combines with J gene TRBJ1-5; no clear D. Germline CDR1 MNHEY, CDR2 SMNVEV (reference sequence). Deletions cut 3 bases from V and 8 bases from J, with 8 bases between. The CDR3 covers 12 residues. CDR3 residues: CASSFPGEPQHF. The CDR3 bases are TGTGCCAGCAGTTTCCCCGGGGAGCCCCAGCATTTT.

The chain uses TRBV10-3 and TRBJ1-2; D possibly corresponds to TRBD1 (6 bases). CDR3 length: 15 residues. Germline V gives CDR1 ENHRY, CDR2 SYGVKD. V was trimmed by 3 bases and J by 8 bases, leaving 19 bases between them. The CDR3 region has the DNA TGTGCCATCAGTGAAGGGGCAGGGGCCCCGGCCGGCTACACCTTC. This sequence encodes CAISEGAGAPAGYTF.

The rearrangement links TRBV6-5 to TRBJ2-5; 8 bases agree with TRBD1. The germline V gene has CDR1 MNHEY and CDR2 SVGAGI. CDR3 length equals 12 residues. With 6 bases clipped from V and 4 bases from J, the junction kept 1 base outside the gene matches. For the CDR3, the DNA is TGTGCCAGCAGGGACAGGGTAGAGACCCAGTACTTC. It translates to CASRDRVETQYF.

This clone was counted once. CDR3 DNA: TGTGCCAGCAGCCAAGGGCCAAACAGGGTTAGCTTTCATGAAAAACTGTTTTTT. Its protein is CASSQGPNRVSFHEKLFF. The rearrangement joins TRBV3-1 (or the pseudogene TRBV3-2) to TRBJ1-4; possibly TRBD1 for D (6 bases). CDR1 and CDR2 (germline): LGHDT, YNNKEL (reference sequence). Trimming removed 1 base from V and 6 bases from J, with 21 bases in between. This CDR3 comprises 18 residues.

The J gene is TRBJ1-6, the V gene TRBV27, with D possibly TRBD1 on 5 matching bases. Germline CDR1 is MNHEY and CDR2 is SMNVEV (reference sequence). This CDR3 comprises 14 residues. V was cut by 2 bases and J by 8 bases, with 10 bases left in between. The CDR3 sequence is CASSLSTGDSPLHF. As DNA, the CDR3 is TGTGCCAGCAGTTTAAGCACAGGCGATTCACCCCTCCACTTT.

This clone occurred once. The chain is built from TRBV7-9 and TRBJ2-3; D is perhaps TRBD2 (6 bases). V lost 4 bases and J 2 bases, leaving 16 bases between the germline ends. The CDR3 sequence is 16 residues long. Germline CDR1 is SEHNR and CDR2 is FQNEAQ (reference sequence). The CDR3 region is CASSYGTLRITDTQYF. For the CDR3, the DNA is TGTGCCAGCAGCTACGGGACTCTCCGAATCACAGATACGCAGTATTTT.

The chain combines TRBV6-4 with TRBJ1-6, with 10 bases that match TRBD1. J lost 7 bases, V lost 6 bases, and 3 bases had no gene match. This CDR3 is 14 amino acids long. Germline CDR1 is MRHNA and CDR2 is SNTAGT. In nucleotides, the CDR3 is TGTGCCAGCAGGAGGGACAGGGGCAATTCACCCCTCCACTTT. Its protein is CASRRDRGNSPLHF.

The chain recombines TRBV7-2 with TRBJ2-3, with 9 positions matching TRBD2. From germline, CDR1 is SGHTA and CDR2 FQGNSA. Germline trimming cut 1 base from V and 5 bases from J; bases unmatched to any gene: 10. This CDR3 contains 17 residues. CDR3 residues: CASSLERRRGGLDTQYF. The CDR3, as DNA: TGTGCCAGCAGCTTAGAGCGAAGGCGGGGGGGCTTAGATACGCAGTATTTT. Looking up the rest from reference TRBV7-2 and TRBJ2-3 gives the full variable domain: GAGVSQSPSNKVTEKGKDVELRCDPISGHTALYWYRQSLGQGLEFLIYFQGNSAPDKSGLPSDRFSAERTGGSVSTLTIQRTQQEDSAVYLCASSLERRRGGLDTQYFGPGTRLTVL.

The chain is built from TRBV5-6 and TRBJ1-3; D remains unclear. The CDR3 sequence is 13 residues long. V shed 2 bases and J shed 2 bases, with 5 bases lying between them. The germline V gene encodes CDR1 SGHDT and CDR2 YYEEEE. The CDR3 region has the DNA TGTGCCAGCAGCTTTGGAGCTGGAAACACCATATATTTT. It encodes CASSFGAGNTIYF.

V usage is TRBV11-2 and J usage is TRBJ2-5; a possible D gene is TRBD2 (7 bases). Germline V gives CDR1 SGHAT, CDR2 FQNNGV. This CDR3 region has 16 residues. The ends were cut back, 5 bases at V and 4 bases at J, with 20 bases in the middle. CDR3 in amino acids: CASSTLRGGGVETQYF. CDR3 DNA sequence: TGTGCCAGCAGCACCCTCCGGGGAGGGGGAGTAGAGACCCAGTACTTC. Filled out from reference TRBV11-2 and TRBJ2-5, the complete variable domain reads EAGVAQSPRYKIIEKRQSVAFWCNPISGHATLYWYQQILGQGPKLLIQFQNNGVVDDSQLPKDRFSAERLKGVDSTLKIQPAKLEDSAVYLCASSTLRGGGVETQYFGPGTRLLVL.

A note on this clone: The sample carries other DNA sequences with the same CDR3. The gene calls are TRBV5-1 and TRBJ1-1; D unresolved. The V and J ends lost 2 bases and 4 bases respectively, with 9 bases between them. Germline V gene sequence: CDR1 SGHRS, CDR2 YFSETQ. The CDR3 spans 13 residues. This CDR3 is CASSLGEGTEAFF. The CDR3 coding sequence is TGCGCCAGCAGCTTAGGTGAGGGCACTGAAGCTTTCTTT.

Here the CDR3 DNA reads TGTGCCAGCAGTGAAGCGCGCGGTGGGGGCGGCTATGGCTACACCTTC. It yields the protein CASSEARGGGGYGYTF. This chain links TRBV2 with TRBJ1-2, with D possibly being TRBD1 (6 bases). The V and J ends lost 0 bases and 4 bases respectively, with 15 bases between them. CDR1 and CDR2 from the germline V gene are SNHLY and FYNNEI. The CDR3 length is 16 residues.

Only a few counts were recorded for this clone. The chain has TRBV21-1 and TRBJ1-5; TRBD1, the table's D call, was not compared with the DNA. TRBV21-1 is a pseudogene locus. The CDR3 has 16 amino acids. The CDR3 is CASSKATGPFHQPQHF. For the CDR3, the DNA is TGTGCCAGCAGCAAAGCCACAGGACCATTTCATCAGCCCCAGCATTTT.

V is TRBV21-1 and J is TRBJ1-6; the table gives TRBD1 as D, unverified against the DNA. TRBV21-1 is a pseudogene locus. The CDR3 runs 15 residues. The CDR3 nucleotides are TGTGCCAGCAGCAAGGGGGACAGCTATAATTCACCCCTCCACTTT. This codes for CASSKGDSYNSPLHF.

This sequence joins TRBV19 and TRBJ1-2, with TRBD1 matching 7 bases. CDR1 and CDR2 from the germline V gene are LNHDA and SQIVND (reference sequence). The CDR3 runs 15 residues. The V and J ends lost 5 bases and 4 bases, in that order; junction bases with no gene match: 10. Here the CDR3 reads CASSYIGTASYGYTF. The DNA for the CDR3 is TGTGCCAGTAGTTATATCGGGACAGCGAGCTATGGCTACACCTTC.

Points on this clone: At the DNA level, this CDR3 is encoded by other sequences in the same sample as well. V and J are TRBV19 and TRBJ1-4; no clear D gene. V was trimmed by 3 bases and J by 8 bases, leaving 4 bases between them. The germline V gene encodes CDR1 LNHDA and CDR2 SQIVND (reference sequence). CDR3 length: 11 residues. Here the CDR3 reads CASSIREKLFF. The CDR3 DNA is TGTGCCAGTAGTATCCGGGAAAAACTGTTTTTT.

J is TRBJ2-7 and V is TRBV27, with 8 positions matching TRBD1. CDR1 is MNHEY and CDR2 is SMNVEV in the germline V gene (reference sequence). With 3 bases clipped from V and 4 bases from J, the junction kept 8 bases outside the gene matches. The CDR3 totals 15 residues. The CDR3 nucleotides are TGTGCCAGCAGTTTGGATCAGGGGGCTCTTTACGAGCAGTACTTC. Its protein is CASSLDQGALYEQYF.

The chain uses TRBV11-2 and TRBJ1-1; TRBD1 agrees at 9 bases. Losses at the gene ends were 1 base for V and 7 bases for J; bases not matched to a gene: 7. Germline assignment: CDR1 SGHAT and CDR2 FQNNGV. This CDR3 contains 15 residues. CDR3 sequence: CASSLGNRGQSEAFF. CDR3 in DNA: TGTGCCAGCAGCTTAGGAAACAGGGGGCAAAGTGAAGCTTTCTTT.

The V gene is TRBV19, the J gene TRBJ1-1; 12 positions match TRBD1. The trim removed 5 bases at V and 10 bases at J, leaving 11 bases unmatched. The CDR3 consists of 15 residues. Germline loops: CDR1 LNHDA, CDR2 SQIVND (reference sequence). Here the CDR3 DNA reads TGTGCCAGTAGTGACGGGACAGGGGGCCCTACAGGAGCTTTCTTT. Protein sequence: CASSDGTGGPTGAFF.